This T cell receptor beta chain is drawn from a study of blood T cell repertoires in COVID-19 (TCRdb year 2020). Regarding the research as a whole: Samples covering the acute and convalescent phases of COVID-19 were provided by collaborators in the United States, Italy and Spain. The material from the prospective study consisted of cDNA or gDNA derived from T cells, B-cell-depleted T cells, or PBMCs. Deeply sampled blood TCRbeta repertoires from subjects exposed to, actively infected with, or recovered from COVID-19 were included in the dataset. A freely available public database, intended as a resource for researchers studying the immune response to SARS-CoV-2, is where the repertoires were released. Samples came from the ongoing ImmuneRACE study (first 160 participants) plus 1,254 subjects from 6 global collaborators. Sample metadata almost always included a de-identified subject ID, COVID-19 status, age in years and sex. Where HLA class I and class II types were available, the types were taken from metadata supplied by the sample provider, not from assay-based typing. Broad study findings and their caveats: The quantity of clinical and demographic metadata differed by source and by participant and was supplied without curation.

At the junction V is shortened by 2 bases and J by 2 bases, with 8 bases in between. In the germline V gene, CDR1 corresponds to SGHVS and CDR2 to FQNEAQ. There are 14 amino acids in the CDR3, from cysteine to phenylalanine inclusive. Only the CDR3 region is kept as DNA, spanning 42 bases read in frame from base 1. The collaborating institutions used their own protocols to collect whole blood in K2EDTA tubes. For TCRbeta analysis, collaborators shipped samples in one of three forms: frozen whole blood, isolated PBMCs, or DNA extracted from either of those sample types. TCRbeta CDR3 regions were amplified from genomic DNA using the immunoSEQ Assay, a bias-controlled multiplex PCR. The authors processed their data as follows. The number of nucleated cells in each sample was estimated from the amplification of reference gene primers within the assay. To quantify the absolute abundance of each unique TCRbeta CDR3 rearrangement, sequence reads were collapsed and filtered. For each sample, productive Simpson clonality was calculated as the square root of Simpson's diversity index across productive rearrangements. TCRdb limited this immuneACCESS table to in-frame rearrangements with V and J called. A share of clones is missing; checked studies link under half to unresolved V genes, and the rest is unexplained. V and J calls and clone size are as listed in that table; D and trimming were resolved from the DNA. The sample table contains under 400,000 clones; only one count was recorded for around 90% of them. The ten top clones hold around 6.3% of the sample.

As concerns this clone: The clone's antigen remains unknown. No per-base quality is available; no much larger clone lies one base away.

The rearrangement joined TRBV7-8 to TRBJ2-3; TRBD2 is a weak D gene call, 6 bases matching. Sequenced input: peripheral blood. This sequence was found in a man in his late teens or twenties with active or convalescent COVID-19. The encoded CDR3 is CASSLLRDTDTQYF. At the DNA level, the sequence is TGTGCCAGCAGCTTACTGCGGGACACAGATACGCAGTATTTT. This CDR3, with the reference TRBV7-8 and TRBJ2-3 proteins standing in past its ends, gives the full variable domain GAGVSQSPRYKVAKRGQDVALRCDPISGHVSLFWYQQALGQGPEFLTYFQNEAQLDKSGLPSDRFFAERPEGSVSTLKIQRTQQEDSAVYLCASSLLRDTDTQYFGPGTRLTVL.